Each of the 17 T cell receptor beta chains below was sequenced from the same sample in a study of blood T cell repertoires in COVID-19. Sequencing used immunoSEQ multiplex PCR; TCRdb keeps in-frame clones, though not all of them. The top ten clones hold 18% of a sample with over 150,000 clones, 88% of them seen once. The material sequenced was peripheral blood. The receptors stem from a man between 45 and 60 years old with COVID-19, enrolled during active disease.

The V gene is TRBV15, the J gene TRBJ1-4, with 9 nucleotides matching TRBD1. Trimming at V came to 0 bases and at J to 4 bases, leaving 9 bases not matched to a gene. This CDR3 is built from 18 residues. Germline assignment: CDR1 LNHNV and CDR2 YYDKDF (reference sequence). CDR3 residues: CATSRDLRHRGLNEKLFF. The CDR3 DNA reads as TGTGCCACCAGCAGAGACCTCAGGCACAGGGGGCTTAATGAAAAACTGTTTTTT.

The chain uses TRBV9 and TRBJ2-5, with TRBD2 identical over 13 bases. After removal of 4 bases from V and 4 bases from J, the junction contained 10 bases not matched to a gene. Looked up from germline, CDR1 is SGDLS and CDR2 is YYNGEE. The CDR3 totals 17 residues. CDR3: CASSFSGTSGVGETQYF. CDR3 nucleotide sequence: TGTGCCAGCAGCTTCTCCGGGACTAGCGGGGTAGGAGAGACCCAGTACTTC.

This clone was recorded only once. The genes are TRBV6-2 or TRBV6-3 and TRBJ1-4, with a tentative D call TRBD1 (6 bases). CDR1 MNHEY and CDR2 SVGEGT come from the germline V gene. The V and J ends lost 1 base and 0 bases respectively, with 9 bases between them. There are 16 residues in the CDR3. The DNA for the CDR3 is TGTGCCAGCAGTTACTACCGGACAGCAACTAATGAAAAACTGTTTTTT. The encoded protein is CASSYYRTATNEKLFF.

Written as DNA, the CDR3 is TGCGCCAGCAGCTTGTCGGCTAGCGGATCAACCGGGGAGCTGTTTTTT. It codes for CASSLSASGSTGELFF. The chain uses TRBV5-1 and TRBJ2-2, with TRBD2 matching over 7 bases. Germline loops: CDR1 SGHRS, CDR2 YFSETQ. The CDR3 has 16 amino acids. The trim removed 1 base at V and 5 bases at J, leaving 8 bases unmatched.

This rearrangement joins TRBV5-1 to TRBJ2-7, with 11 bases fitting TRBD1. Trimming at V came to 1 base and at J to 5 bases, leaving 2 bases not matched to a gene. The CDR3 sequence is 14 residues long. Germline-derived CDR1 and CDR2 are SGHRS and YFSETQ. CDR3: CASSLWTGGDEQYF. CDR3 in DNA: TGCGCCAGCAGCTTGTGGACAGGGGGCGACGAGCAGTACTTC. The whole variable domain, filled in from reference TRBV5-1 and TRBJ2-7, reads KAGVTQTPRYLIKTRGQQVTLSCSPISGHRSVSWYQQTPGQGLQFLFEYFSETQRNKGNFPGRFSGRQFSNSRSEMNVSTLELGDSALYLCASSLWTGGDEQYFGPGTRLTVT.

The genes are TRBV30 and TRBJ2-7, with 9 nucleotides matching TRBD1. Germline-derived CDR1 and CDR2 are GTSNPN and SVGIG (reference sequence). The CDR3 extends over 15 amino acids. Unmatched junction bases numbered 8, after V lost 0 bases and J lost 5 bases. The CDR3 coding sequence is TGTGCCTGGAGTGTTGGCTCGGGACAGGGCCACGAGCAGTACTTC. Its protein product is CAWSVGSGQGHEQYF.

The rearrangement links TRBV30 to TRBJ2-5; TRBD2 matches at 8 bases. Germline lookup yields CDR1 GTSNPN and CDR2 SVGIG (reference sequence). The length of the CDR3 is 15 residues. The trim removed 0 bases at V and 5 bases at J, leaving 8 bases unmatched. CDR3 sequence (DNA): TGTGCCTGGAGTGTGTCCGGGGGGGCCTCGGAGACCCAGTACTTC. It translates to CAWSVSGGASETQYF.

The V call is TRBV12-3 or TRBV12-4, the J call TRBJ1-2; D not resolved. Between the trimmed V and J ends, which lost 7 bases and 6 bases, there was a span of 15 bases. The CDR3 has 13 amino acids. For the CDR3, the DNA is TGTGCCAGCACCCGGGGAGGGTGGGATGGCTACACCTTC. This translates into CASTRGGWDGYTF.

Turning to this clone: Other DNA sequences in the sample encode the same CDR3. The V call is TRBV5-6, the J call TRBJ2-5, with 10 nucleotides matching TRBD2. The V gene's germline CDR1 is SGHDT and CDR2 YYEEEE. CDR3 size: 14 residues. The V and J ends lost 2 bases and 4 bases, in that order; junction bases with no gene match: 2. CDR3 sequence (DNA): TGTGCCAGCAGCTTAGCGGGGGGGCGAGAGACCCAGTACTTC. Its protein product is CASSLAGGRETQYF.

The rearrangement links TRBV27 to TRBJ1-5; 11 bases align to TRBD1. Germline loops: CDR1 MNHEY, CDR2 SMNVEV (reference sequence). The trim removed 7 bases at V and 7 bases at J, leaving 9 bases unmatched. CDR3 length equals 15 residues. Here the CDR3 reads CASTRTGGVLQPQHF. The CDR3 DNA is TGTGCCAGCACCCGGACAGGGGGCGTGCTGCAGCCCCAGCATTTT.

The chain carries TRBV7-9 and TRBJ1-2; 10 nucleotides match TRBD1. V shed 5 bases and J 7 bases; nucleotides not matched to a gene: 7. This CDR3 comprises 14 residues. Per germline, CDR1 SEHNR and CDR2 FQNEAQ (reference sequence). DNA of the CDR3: TGTGCCAGCAGCCCGGCCCGACAGGGGGCTGGCTACACCTTC. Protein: CASSPARQGAGYTF.

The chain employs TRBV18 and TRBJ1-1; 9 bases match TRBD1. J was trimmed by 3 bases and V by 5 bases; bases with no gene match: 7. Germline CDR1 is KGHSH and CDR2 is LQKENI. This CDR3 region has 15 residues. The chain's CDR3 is CASSGHRGLDTEAFF. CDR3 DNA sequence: TGTGCCAGCTCAGGACACAGGGGGCTGGACACTGAAGCTTTCTTT.

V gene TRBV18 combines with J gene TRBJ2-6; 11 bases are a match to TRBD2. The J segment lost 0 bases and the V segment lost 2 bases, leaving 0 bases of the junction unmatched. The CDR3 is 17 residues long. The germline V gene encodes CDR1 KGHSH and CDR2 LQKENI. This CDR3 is CASSPGLAGSGANVLTF. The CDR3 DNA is TGTGCCAGCTCACCAGGACTAGCGGGCTCTGGGGCCAACGTCCTGACTTTC.

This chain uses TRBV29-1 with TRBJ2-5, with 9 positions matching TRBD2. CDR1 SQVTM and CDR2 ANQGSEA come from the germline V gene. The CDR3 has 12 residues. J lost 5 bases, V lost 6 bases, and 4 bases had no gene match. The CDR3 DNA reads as TGCAGCGTGGTTAGCGGGGGTGAGACCCAGTACTTC. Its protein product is CSVVSGGETQYF. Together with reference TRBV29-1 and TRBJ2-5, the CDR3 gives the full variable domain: SAVISQKPSRDICQRGTSLTIQCQVDSQVTMMFWYRQQPGQSLTLIATANQGSEATYESGFVIDKFPISRPNLTFSTLTVSNMSPEDSSIYLCSVVSGGETQYFGPGTRLLVL.

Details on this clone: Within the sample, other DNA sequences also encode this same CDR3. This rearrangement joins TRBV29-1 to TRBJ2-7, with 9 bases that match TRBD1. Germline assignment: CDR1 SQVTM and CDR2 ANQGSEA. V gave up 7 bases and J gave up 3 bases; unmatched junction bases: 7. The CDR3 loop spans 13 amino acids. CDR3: CSAGQGGGYEQYF. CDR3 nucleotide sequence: TGCAGCGCGGGACAGGGAGGGGGCTACGAGCAGTACTTC.

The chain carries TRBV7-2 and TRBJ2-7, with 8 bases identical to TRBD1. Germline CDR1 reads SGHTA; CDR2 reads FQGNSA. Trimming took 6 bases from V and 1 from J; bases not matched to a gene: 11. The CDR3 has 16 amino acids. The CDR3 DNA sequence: TGTGCCAGCAGTCCGCAGACAGGGGCCATTTCCTACGAGCAGTACTTC. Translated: CASSPQTGAISYEQYF.

In nucleotides, the CDR3 is TGTGCCACCAGTGATCCGAGGGACAGGGCTGGATCCGGGGAGCTGTTTTTT. This translates into CATSDPRDRAGSGELFF. The chain employs TRBV24-1 and TRBJ2-2; 9 nucleotides align to TRBD1. Germline V CDR1 and CDR2: KGHDR, SFDVKD. This CDR3 region has 17 residues. V shed 3 bases, J shed 6 bases, and the junction held 10 bases outside the gene matches.